This T cell receptor (beta chain) was recovered during a study of cytomegalovirus exposure and HLA in healthy donors. Repertoires were generated with immunoSEQ multiplex PCR, while TCRdb's copy carries only in-frame clones and drops some. The table shows roughly 150,000 clones, with approximately 96% occurring only once. The CDR3 totals 19 residues. Trimming shortened V by 0 bases and J by 1 base, and 21 bases separated the two germline ends. The clonotype originates from a woman between 18 and 29 years old in good health and CMV-seronegative. The chain joins TRBV23-1 to TRBJ1-1; D perhaps matches TRBD1 (5 bases). TRBV23-1 belongs to the ORF category, with a function that is uncertain. The sequenced sample consisted of PBMCs. CDR3 sequence: CASSQSNLRTRAENTEAFF. Here the CDR3 DNA reads TGCGCCAGCAGTCAATCAAACCTACGAACCAGGGCCGAGAACACTGAAGCTTTCTTT.